In its sample, the clone carrying this T cell receptor (beta chain) was seen a few times. The antigen is not known. From RNA, the CDR3 regions of TCR beta chains were amplified and sequenced. The library came from an HTBI-primed first-round RT-PCR and a second-round multiplex PCR. In TCRdb, the multiplex PCR reads were re-called with MiXCR into one record per CDR3 protein. The sample shows a few hundred thousand distinct CDR3 sequences, under 25% of them seen only once. The germline gives CDR1 KGHSH, CDR2 LQKENI. Trimming cost V 3 bases and J 3 bases, with 8 bases left between them. The CDR3 totals 13 residues. The data were obtained in a study of Graves' ophthalmopathy and Graves' hyperthyroidism. Whole-study findings and limits: Thyroid clonotypes that were expanded above 0.001 frequency mostly also appeared in blood. Its predictions of ophthalmopathy progression gave the model over 65% sensitivity and 72% to 80% specificity.

The sample comprised peripheral blood. The origin of this receptor is a young woman with stable Graves' hyperthyroidism. This chain uses TRBV18 with TRBJ2-5; possibly TRBD2 for D (5 bases). The CDR3 is CASSPEAEETQYF. DNA for the CDR3: TGTGCCAGCTCACCGGAGGCGGAAGAGACCCAGTACTTC.